This TCR beta chain came from a study of OX40 agonist ivuxolimab in advanced cancers. Study details: Those treated in dose escalation had hepatocellular carcinoma, melanoma, renal cell cancer or head and neck cancer. A history of anti-PD-1, anti-PD-L1 or anti-CTLA-4 therapy was acceptable, and approximately 41% had some. Study-wide findings and caveats: By week 6 at 0.1 to 3.0 mg/kg, blood CD4+ and CD8+ T cells had expanded clonally. Partly responding patients at 0.1-3.0 mg/kg showed some of the smallest clonal expansion.

To note about this clone: No antigen is known for it.

Germline values: CDR1 MNHEY, CDR2 SMNVEV (reference sequence). The V end was cut by 6 bases, the J end by 6 bases, with 24 bases between. The CDR3 runs 16 residues. Sequencing used immunoSEQ multiplex PCR; TCRdb keeps in-frame clones, though not all of them. The top ten clones hold around 1.6% of a sample with roughly 100,000 clones, 90% of them seen once. The sequencing used CD4+ or CD8+ T cells sorted from blood, collected in a trial of the OX40 agonist ivuxolimab. The rearrangement uses TRBV27 and TRBJ2-7; TRBD1 might be the D (6 bases). The TCR originated in an adult with an advanced solid tumor such as melanoma, head and neck, liver or kidney cancer. This chain's CDR3 is CASRRGQSPLTREQYF. CDR3 in DNA: TGTGCCAGCAGACGTGGACAGAGTCCATTGACTCGCGAGCAGTACTTC.